The clone carrying this T cell receptor (beta chain) was observed many times. Among the patients, none had received any treatment before thyroid surgery. In the authors' methods: A papillary thyroid cancer distant-metastasis classifier was built from CDR3 differences across clinicopathological groups. TCRdb used MiXCR to call clones anew from the PCR reads. The V and J calls were determined by TCRdb, not by the authors. The sample yields 35,000 to 50,000 clones, 28% seen once. This record belongs to a study of metastatic and nonmetastatic thyroid tumors. Study summary: For malignant and benign thyroid patients, tumor or nodule tissue and blood were the sources whose repertoires were compared.

The receptor's source is a male donor with papillary thyroid cancer or a benign thyroid nodule (not recorded which). Some clones in this sample may be carry-over from other donors' samples. The sequencing input was blood.

CDR3 loop: CASSERKYYGYTF. CDR3 nucleotide sequence: TGTGCCAGCAGTGAAAGGAAGTACTATGGCTACACCTTC. The chain has TRBV6-1 and TRBJ1-2; unclear D gene. This CDR3 region has 13 residues. Trimming took off 2 bases at V and 3 bases at J, with 7 bases between the two ends. Germline V gene sequence: CDR1 MNHNS, CDR2 SASEGT.